The clone carrying this T cell receptor beta chain was seen at least ten times. The observed sequence ends 3 residues before the CDR3 terminus, with the missing tail filled in from the germline J gene. This sample is drawn from a study of T cell clonality in common variable immunodeficiency. Germline CDR1 MDHEN, CDR2 SYDVKM. V dropped 3 bases and J dropped 0; count of bases not matched to a gene: 5. This CDR3 is built from 17 residues. Assay: immunoSEQ multiplex PCR; the TCRdb copy retains only in-frame clones and omits some. The sample holds some 60,000 clones, and no clone turns up only once. Material for sequencing was peripheral blood mononuclear cells. This rearrangement joins TRBV28 to TRBJ1-5, with TRBD1 matching over 10 bases. This receptor was obtained from a person aged 18 to 70 in good health. The DNA read from the CDR3 is TGTGCCAGCAGTTTTGGGACAGGGGTATATAGCAATCAGCCC. Its translation is CASSFGTGVYSNQP. The whole CDR3 sequence reads CASSFGTGVYSNQPQHF.